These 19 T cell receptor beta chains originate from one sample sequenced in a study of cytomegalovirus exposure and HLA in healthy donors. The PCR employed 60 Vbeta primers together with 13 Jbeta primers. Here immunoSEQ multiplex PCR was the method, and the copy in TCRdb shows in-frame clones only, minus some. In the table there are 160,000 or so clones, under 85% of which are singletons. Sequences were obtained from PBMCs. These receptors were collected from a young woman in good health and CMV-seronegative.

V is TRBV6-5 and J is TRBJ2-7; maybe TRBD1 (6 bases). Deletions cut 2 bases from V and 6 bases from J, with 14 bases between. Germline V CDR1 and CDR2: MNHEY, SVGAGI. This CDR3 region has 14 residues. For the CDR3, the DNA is TGTGCCAGCAGTTACGAACTCAGGGGTGCCGAGCAGTACTTC. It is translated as CASSYELRGAEQYF.

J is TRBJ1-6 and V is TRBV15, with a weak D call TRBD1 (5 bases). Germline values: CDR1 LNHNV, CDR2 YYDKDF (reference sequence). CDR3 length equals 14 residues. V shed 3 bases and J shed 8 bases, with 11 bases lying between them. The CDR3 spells CATSRDTRDSPLHF. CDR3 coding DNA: TGTGCCACCAGCAGGGATACCAGGGATTCACCCCTCCACTTT.

The CDR3 sequence is CASSAQGALIKPQHF. The CDR3 coding sequence is TGTGCCAGCAGTGCACAGGGGGCTCTTATCAAGCCCCAGCATTTT. The gene calls are TRBV2 and TRBJ1-5; 9 nucleotides align to TRBD1. With 4 bases clipped from V and 8 bases from J, the junction kept 9 bases outside the gene matches. CDR1 SNHLY and CDR2 FYNNEI come from the germline V gene. This CDR3 has 15 residues. The full variable domain, rest sourced from reference TRBV2 and TRBJ1-5, is EPEVTQTPSHQVTQMGQEVILRCVPISNHLYFYWYRQILGQKVEFLVSFYNNEISEKSEIFDDQFSVERPDGSNFTLKIRSTKLEDSAMYFCASSAQGALIKPQHFGDGTRLSIL.

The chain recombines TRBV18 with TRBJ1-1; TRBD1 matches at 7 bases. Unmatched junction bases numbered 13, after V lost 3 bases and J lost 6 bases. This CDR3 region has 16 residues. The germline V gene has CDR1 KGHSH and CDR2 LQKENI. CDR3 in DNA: TGTGCCAGCTCACCCCCCGACAGGGTAGGCATCGCTGAAGCTTTCTTT. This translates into CASSPPDRVGIAEAFF.

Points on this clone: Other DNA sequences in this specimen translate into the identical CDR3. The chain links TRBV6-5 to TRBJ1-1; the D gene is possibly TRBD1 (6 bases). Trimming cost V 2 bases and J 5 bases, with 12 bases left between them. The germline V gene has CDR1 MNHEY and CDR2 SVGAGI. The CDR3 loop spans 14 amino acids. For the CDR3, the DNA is TGTGCCAGCAGTTACGTACAGGGTGGGACTGAAGCTTTCTTT. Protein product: CASSYVQGGTEAFF.

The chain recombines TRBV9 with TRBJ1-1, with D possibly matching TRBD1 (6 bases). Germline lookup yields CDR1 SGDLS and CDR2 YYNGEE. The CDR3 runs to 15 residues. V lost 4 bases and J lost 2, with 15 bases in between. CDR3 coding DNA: TGTGCCAGCAGCCCGAGGGGGGGGATAAACACTGAAGCTTTCTTT. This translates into CASSPRGGINTEAFF. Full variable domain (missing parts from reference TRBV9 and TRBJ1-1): DSGVTQTPKHLITATGQRVTLRCSPRSGDLSVYWYQQSLDQGLQFLIQYYNGEERAKGNILERFSAQQFPDLHSELNLSSLELGDSALYFCASSPRGGINTEAFFGQGTRLTVV.

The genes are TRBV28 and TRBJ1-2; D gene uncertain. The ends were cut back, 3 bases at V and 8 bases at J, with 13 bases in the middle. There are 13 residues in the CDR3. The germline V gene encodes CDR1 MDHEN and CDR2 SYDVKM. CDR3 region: CASSFPQRTGYTF. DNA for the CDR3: TGTGCCAGCAGTTTCCCCCAGCGTACGGGCTACACCTTC.

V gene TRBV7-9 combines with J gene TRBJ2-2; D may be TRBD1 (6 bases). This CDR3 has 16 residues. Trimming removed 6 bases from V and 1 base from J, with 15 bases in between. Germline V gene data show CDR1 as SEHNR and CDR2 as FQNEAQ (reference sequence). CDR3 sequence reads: CASSPPGHVNTGELFF. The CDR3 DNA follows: TGTGCCAGCAGTCCTCCGGGACACGTGAACACCGGGGAGCTGTTTTTT. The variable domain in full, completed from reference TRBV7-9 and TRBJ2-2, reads DTGVSQNPRHKITKRGQNVTFRCDPISEHNRLYWYRQTLGQGPEFLTYFQNEAQLEKSRLLSDRFSAERPKGSFSTLEIQRTEQGDSAMYLCASSPPGHVNTGELFFGEGSRLTVL.

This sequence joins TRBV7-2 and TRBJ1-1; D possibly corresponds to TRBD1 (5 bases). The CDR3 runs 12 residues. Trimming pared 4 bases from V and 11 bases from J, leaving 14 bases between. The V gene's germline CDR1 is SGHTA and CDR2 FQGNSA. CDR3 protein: CASSYGSGGAFF. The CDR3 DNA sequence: TGTGCCAGCAGCTACGGGTCCGGGGGTGCTTTCTTT. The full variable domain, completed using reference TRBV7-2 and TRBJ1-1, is GAGVSQSPSNKVTEKGKDVELRCDPISGHTALYWYRQSLGQGLEFLIYFQGNSAPDKSGLPSDRFSAERTGGSVSTLTIQRTQQEDSAVYLCASSYGSGGAFFGQGTRLTVV.

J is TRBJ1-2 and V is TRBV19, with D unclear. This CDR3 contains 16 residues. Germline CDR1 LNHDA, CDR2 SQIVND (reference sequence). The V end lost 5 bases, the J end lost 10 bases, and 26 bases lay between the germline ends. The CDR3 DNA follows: TGTGCCAGTAGTCCTCATAACGCAGTCTCGGAAGAGGCCTACACCTTC. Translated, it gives CASSPHNAVSEEAYTF.

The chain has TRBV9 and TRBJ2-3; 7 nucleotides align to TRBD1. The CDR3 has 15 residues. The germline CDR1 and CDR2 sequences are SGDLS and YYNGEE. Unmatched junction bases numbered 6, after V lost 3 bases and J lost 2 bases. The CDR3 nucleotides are TGTGCCAGCAGCGCCAGACAGGGTATCACAGATACGCAGTATTTT. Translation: CASSARQGITDTQYF.

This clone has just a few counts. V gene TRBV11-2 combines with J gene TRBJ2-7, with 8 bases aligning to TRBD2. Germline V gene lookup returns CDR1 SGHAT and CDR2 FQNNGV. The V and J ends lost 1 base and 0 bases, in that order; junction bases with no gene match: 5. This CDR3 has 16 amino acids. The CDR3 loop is CASSLVSGASSYEQYF. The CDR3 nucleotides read TGTGCCAGCAGCTTAGTTAGCGGGGCGTCCTCCTACGAGCAGTACTTC. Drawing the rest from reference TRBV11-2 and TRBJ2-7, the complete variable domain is EAGVAQSPRYKIIEKRQSVAFWCNPISGHATLYWYQQILGQGPKLLIQFQNNGVVDDSQLPKDRFSAERLKGVDSTLKIQPAKLEDSAVYLCASSLVSGASSYEQYFGPGTRLTVT.

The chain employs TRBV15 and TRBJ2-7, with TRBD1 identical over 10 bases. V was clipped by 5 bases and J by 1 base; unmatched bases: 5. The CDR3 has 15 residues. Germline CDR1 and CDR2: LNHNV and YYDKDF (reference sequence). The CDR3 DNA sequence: TGTGCCACCAGCGGCCGGGACAGGGGTTCCTACGAGCAGTACTTC. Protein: CATSGRDRGSYEQYF.

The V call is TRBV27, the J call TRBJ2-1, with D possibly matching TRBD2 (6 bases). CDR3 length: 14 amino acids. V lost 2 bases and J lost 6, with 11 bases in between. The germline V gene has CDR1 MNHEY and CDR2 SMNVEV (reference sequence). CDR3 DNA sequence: TGTGCCAGCAGTTTACCTGGGACTCTCAATGAGCAGTTCTTC. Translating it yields CASSLPGTLNEQFF.

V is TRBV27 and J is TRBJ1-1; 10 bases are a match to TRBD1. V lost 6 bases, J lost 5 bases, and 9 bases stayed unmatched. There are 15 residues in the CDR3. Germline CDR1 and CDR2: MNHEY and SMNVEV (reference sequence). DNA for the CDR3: TGTGCCAGCAGCTTAAAGACAGGGGGCAATACTGAAGCTTTCTTT. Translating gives CASSLKTGGNTEAFF.

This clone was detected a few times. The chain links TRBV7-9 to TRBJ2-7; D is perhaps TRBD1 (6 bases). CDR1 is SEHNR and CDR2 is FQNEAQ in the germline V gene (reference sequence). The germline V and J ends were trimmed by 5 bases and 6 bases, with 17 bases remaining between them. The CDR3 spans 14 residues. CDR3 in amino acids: CASSRDISLAEQYF. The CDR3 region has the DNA TGTGCCAGCAGCCGGGACATCTCGTTGGCCGAGCAGTACTTC.

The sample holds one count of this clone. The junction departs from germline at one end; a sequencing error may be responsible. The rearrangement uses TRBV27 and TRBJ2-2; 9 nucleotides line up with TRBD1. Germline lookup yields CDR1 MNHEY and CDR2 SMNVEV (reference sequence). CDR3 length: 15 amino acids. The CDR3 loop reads CASSPGTGPTGKLFF. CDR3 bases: TGTGCCAGCAGCCCCGGGACAGGGCCCACCGGGAAGCTGTTTTTT.

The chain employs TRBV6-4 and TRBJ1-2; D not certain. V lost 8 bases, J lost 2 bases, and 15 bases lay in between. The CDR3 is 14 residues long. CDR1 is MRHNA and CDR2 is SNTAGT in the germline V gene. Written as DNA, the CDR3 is TGTGCCAGCGCCCCGACCTCGAGGAACTATGGCTACACCTTC. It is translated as CASAPTSRNYGYTF.

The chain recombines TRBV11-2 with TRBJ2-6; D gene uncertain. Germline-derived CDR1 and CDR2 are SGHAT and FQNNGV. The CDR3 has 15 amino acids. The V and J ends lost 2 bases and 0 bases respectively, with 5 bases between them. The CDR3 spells CASSLHSSGANVLTF. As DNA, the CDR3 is TGTGCCAGCAGCTTACACAGCTCTGGGGCCAACGTCCTGACTTTC. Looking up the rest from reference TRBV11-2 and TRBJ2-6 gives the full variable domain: EAGVAQSPRYKIIEKRQSVAFWCNPISGHATLYWYQQILGQGPKLLIQFQNNGVVDDSQLPKDRFSAERLKGVDSTLKIQPAKLEDSAVYLCASSLHSSGANVLTFGAGSRLTVL.